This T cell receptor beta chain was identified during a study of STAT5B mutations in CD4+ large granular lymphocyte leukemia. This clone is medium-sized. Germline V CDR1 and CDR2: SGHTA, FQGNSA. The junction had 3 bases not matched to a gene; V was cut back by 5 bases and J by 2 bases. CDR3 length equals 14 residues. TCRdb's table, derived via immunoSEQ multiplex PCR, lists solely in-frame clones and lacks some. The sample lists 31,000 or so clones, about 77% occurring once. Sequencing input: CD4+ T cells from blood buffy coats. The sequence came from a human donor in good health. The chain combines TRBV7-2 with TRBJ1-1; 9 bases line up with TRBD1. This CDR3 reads CASSKTGGNTEAFF. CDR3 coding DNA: TGTGCCAGCAGCAAGACAGGGGGTAACACTGAAGCTTTCTTT.